The text below deals with one T cell receptor (beta chain). The sample originates from a study of blood T cell repertoires in COVID-19. With 9 bases removed from V and 2 bases from J, the gap between germline ends came to 7 bases. This CDR3 has 12 residues. Germline loops: CDR1 MNHNS, CDR2 SASEGT. Profiling relied on immunoSEQ multiplex PCR, and the TCRdb table lists in-frame clones only, not all of them. This table has some 150,000 clones, roughly nine tenths appearing once. The sequencing sample was made of peripheral blood. The chain employs TRBV6-1 and TRBJ1-4; no firm D call. This receptor was identified in a woman in her sixties or seventies with acute or convalescent COVID-19. This chain's CDR3 is CASTATNEKLFF. The CDR3 nucleotides read TGTGCCAGTACTGCGACTAATGAAAAACTGTTTTTT.